This T cell receptor (beta chain) was found in a study of blood T cell repertoires in COVID-19. Study context: Acute-phase and convalescent COVID-19 samples originated in the United States, Italy and Spain. Sources were T cells, B-cell-depleted T cells, or PBMCs; the material itself was cDNA or gDNA.

Germline assignment: CDR1 SNHLY and CDR2 FYNNEI. The ends were cut back, 3 bases at V and 0 bases at J, with 9 bases in the middle. The CDR3 loop spans 15 amino acids. Original handling: Using reference gene primer amplification, nucleated cell counts were estimated. The repertoire was sequenced with immunoSEQ multiplex PCR; TCRdb's copy has only in-frame clones and lacks some. V and J calls and clone size come straight from that table; D and trimming were deduced from the DNA. The table includes roughly 230,000 clones, around 83% detected once. This receptor was taken from a man aged 40-49 years with active or convalescent COVID-19. Sequenced sample: peripheral blood. This chain joins TRBV2 and TRBJ1-5; D call uncertain. The chain's CDR3 is CASSEGGYSNQPQHF. The DNA of the CDR3 is TGTGCCAGCAGTGAGGGAGGGTATAGCAATCAGCCCCAGCATTTT.